A single sample is the source of the 14 T cell receptor beta chains below, sequenced in a study of T-cell memory formation after mild COVID-19. One entry per CDR3 protein, called by TCRdb with MiXCR from the 5' RACE reads. The table has 210,000 or so distinct CDR3 sequences, 10% seen once. The source material was PBMCs or a T cell subset sorted from them (not recorded which). Receptors originate from a man aged 18 to 29 who had mild COVID-19 (a few samples of this study predate the infection). Cell type and time point are not known.

This clonotype appeared a few times. The rearrangement links TRBV5-1 to TRBJ2-5, with D possibly matching TRBD1 (5 bases). The germline gives CDR1 SGHRS, CDR2 YFSETQ. The CDR3 covers 14 residues. V dropped 2 bases and J dropped 2 bases, with 10 bases sitting between them. The CDR3 protein is CASSFQGGQETQYF. The DNA of the CDR3 is TGCGCCAGCAGCTTTCAGGGTGGTCAAGAGACCCAGTACTTC.

This clonotype has only a few counts. The V gene is TRBV20-1, the J gene TRBJ1-4, with D uncertain. The length of the CDR3 is 13 residues. The germline V and J ends were trimmed by 1 base and 10 bases, with 13 bases remaining between them. Germline V gene data show CDR1 as DFQATT and CDR2 as SNEGSKA (reference sequence). Here the CDR3 reads CSARGSLWGKLFF. The CDR3 DNA is TGCAGTGCTAGAGGGAGTCTTTGGGGAAAACTGTTTTTT.

This clonotype was recorded at least ten times. This chain joins TRBV7-2 and TRBJ2-3; 9 nucleotides agree with TRBD2. V was pared by 5 bases and J by 5 bases, with 11 bases of the junction left unmatched. The length of the CDR3 is 16 residues. Germline-derived CDR1 and CDR2 are SGHTA and FQGNSA. The CDR3 here is CASSRGPSGTGDTQYF. CDR3 nucleotide sequence: TGTGCCAGCAGCCGAGGGCCTAGCGGGACGGGAGATACGCAGTATTTT. Using reference TRBV7-2 and TRBJ2-3 for the parts outside the CDR3, the full variable domain is GAGVSQSPSNKVTEKGKDVELRCDPISGHTALYWYRQSLGQGLEFLIYFQGNSAPDKSGLPSDRFSAERTGGSVSTLTIQRTQQEDSAVYLCASSRGPSGTGDTQYFGPGTRLTVL.

The genes are TRBV7-9 and TRBJ2-7; no clear D gene. There are 15 residues in the CDR3. V lost 3 bases and J lost 0, with 12 bases in between. Looked up from germline, CDR1 is SEHNR and CDR2 is FQNEAQ (reference sequence). The CDR3 nucleotides read TGTGCCAGCAGCTTTGGGCAACCAGCCTCCTACGAGCAGTACTTC. Translated: CASSFGQPASYEQYF.

The V and J genes are TRBV2 and TRBJ2-7; tentatively, D is TRBD1 (5 bases). This CDR3 region has 14 residues. V lost 11 bases, J lost 3 bases, and 20 bases lay in between. CDR1 is SNHLY and CDR2 is FYNNEI in the germline V gene. This chain's CDR3 is CAHYPKSRDYEQYF. The CDR3, as DNA: TGTGCCCACTACCCCAAGTCCAGGGACTACGAGCAGTACTTC.

This clonotype was detected many times. The rearrangement joins TRBV12-3 or TRBV12-4 to TRBJ1-5; TRBD1 matches at 7 bases. J was trimmed by 2 bases and V by 7 bases; bases with no gene match: 5. This CDR3 has 14 residues. In DNA, the CDR3 is TGTGCCAGCAAACGGACAGGTGGCAATCAGCCCCAGCATTTT. It is translated as CASKRTGGNQPQHF.

This chain's CDR3 is CASSWIPRAGSYEQYF. As DNA, the CDR3 is TGCGCCAGCAGCTGGATCCCGCGGGCTGGATCCTACGAGCAGTACTTC. The rearrangement joins TRBV5-1 to TRBJ2-7, with D possibly matching TRBD2 (5 bases). CDR3 length equals 16 residues. Trimming pared 3 bases from V and 1 base from J, leaving 17 bases between. Germline assignment: CDR1 SGHRS and CDR2 YFSETQ.

This chain joins TRBV5-4 and TRBJ1-1; TRBD1 matches at 9 bases. After removal of 3 bases from V and 1 base from J, the junction contained 4 bases not matched to a gene. The V gene's germline CDR1 is SGHNT and CDR2 YYREEE (reference sequence). The CDR3 length is 15 residues. CDR3 amino acids: CASSSYRGPNTEAFF. DNA for the CDR3: TGTGCCAGCAGCTCCTACAGGGGGCCGAACACTGAAGCTTTCTTT.

This clonotype came up many times. The chain couples TRBV29-1 to TRBJ2-7, with 8 bases aligning to TRBD1. V was pared by 4 bases and J by 4 bases, with 3 bases of the junction left unmatched. The CDR3 covers 12 residues. From germline, CDR1 is SQVTM and CDR2 ANQGSEA. The CDR3 is CSVGQGAYEQYF. Here the CDR3 DNA reads TGCAGCGTTGGCCAGGGGGCGTACGAGCAGTACTTC.

The rearrangement uses TRBV24-1 and TRBJ1-4; 10 bases line up with TRBD1. Trimming at V came to 9 bases and at J to 7 bases, leaving 10 bases not matched to a gene. Germline V gene lookup returns CDR1 KGHDR and CDR2 SFDVKD. The CDR3 spans 15 residues. This CDR3 is CATLNGDRGCEKLFF. The CDR3, as DNA: TGTGCCACCTTGAATGGGGACAGGGGCTGTGAAAAACTGTTTTTT.

Only a few counts were recorded for this clonotype. V is TRBV28 and J is TRBJ2-3, with TRBD1 matching over 9 bases. This CDR3 contains 17 residues. Germline CDR1 is MDHEN and CDR2 is SYDVKM. Losses at the gene ends were 5 bases for V and 1 base for J; bases not matched to a gene: 10. The CDR3 nucleotides are TGTGCCAGCAGTCTTCCGGGACAGGGTTTAGGCACAGATACGCAGTATTTT. Amino acids: CASSLPGQGLGTDTQYF.

This clonotype came up many times. The chain links TRBV23-1 to TRBJ2-3; 11 bases are shared with TRBD1. TRBV23-1 carries the ORF label, with uncertain function. The ends lost 3 bases at V and 0 bases at J; junction bases unmatched: 17. The CDR3 spans 21 residues. CDR3 sequence reads: CASSQLRRTGGEVRSTDTQYF. CDR3 coding DNA: TGCGCCAGCAGTCAGTTAAGGAGGACAGGGGGCGAGGTTCGAAGCACAGATACGCAGTATTTT.

This clonotype was recorded at least ten times. This chain connects TRBV7-3 to TRBJ2-2; D is undetermined. V lost 5 bases, J lost 1 base, and 8 bases lay in between. This CDR3 contains 14 residues. CDR1 is SGHTA and CDR2 is FQGTGA in the germline V gene. CDR3 protein: CASSPHRNTGELFF. CDR3 coding DNA: TGTGCCAGCAGCCCACACCGGAACACCGGGGAGCTGTTTTTT.

This clonotype was counted between two and nine times. The CDR3 spells CASSLEQYTGELFF. The CDR3 coding sequence is TGTGCCAGCAGTTTAGAACAGTACACCGGGGAGCTGTTTTTT. This chain joins TRBV12-3 or TRBV12-4 and TRBJ2-2; D call uncertain. Deletions cut 1 base from V and 3 bases from J, with 6 bases between. The CDR3 runs to 14 residues.